These 29 T cell receptor beta chains originate from one sample sequenced in a study of blood T cell repertoires in COVID-19. The assay was immunoSEQ multiplex PCR, and TCRdb's table has in-frame clones only and misses some. In the table there are around 310,000 clones, approximately 90% of which are singletons. The sample comprised peripheral blood. These receptors were obtained from a woman under 40 with COVID-19, enrolled during active disease.

V gene TRBV2 combines with J gene TRBJ2-3; 7 bases map to TRBD2. The CDR3 contains 13 residues. Germline V lookup: CDR1 SNHLY, CDR2 FYNNEI. After removal of 8 bases from V and 8 bases from J, the junction contained 10 bases not matched to a gene. Here the CDR3 reads CASDSPGEGTQYF. The DNA of the CDR3 is TGTGCCAGCGACAGCCCGGGGGAGGGTACGCAGTATTTT.

The rearrangement uses TRBV18 and TRBJ2-7; TRBD1 aligns across 7 bases. From germline, CDR1 is KGHSH and CDR2 LQKENI. The V and J ends lost 5 bases and 5 bases, in that order; junction bases with no gene match: 6. CDR3 length: 13 residues. CDR3 coding DNA: TGTGCCAGCTCAAGGGGGCCGAGGAACGAGCAGTACTTC. Translating it yields CASSRGPRNEQYF.

J is TRBJ2-2 and V is TRBV6-1; tentative D call: TRBD2 (5 bases). V dropped 5 bases and J dropped 4 bases, with 11 bases sitting between them. CDR3 length: 14 residues. Germline V gives CDR1 MNHNS, CDR2 SASEGT. CDR3 region: CASSPGIPTGELFF. The CDR3 DNA is TGTGCCAGCAGTCCCGGGATACCCACCGGGGAGCTGTTTTTT.

The rearrangement links TRBV2 to TRBJ2-7, with 10 bases fitting TRBD2. The CDR3 consists of 13 residues. CDR1 and CDR2 from the germline V gene are SNHLY and FYNNEI. V lost 6 bases, J lost 4 bases, and 3 bases stayed unmatched. CDR3 DNA sequence: TGTGCCAGCAGGCTAGCGGGAGTGTACGAGCAGTACTTC. Amino acid sequence: CASRLAGVYEQYF.

A few counts support this clone. The V and J genes are TRBV3-1 (or the pseudogene TRBV3-2) and TRBJ1-2; 8 bases line up with TRBD1. Per germline, CDR1 LGHDT and CDR2 YNNKEL (reference sequence). Germline trimming cut 4 bases from V and 8 bases from J; bases unmatched to any gene: 9. The CDR3 covers 14 residues. The CDR3 DNA follows: TGTGCCAGCAGCCCGACGGGACAGGTAGGAGGCTACACCTTC. Translating it yields CASSPTGQVGGYTF.

The CDR3 is CASSRTGWVVDTQYF. The CDR3, as DNA: TGCGCCAGCAGTCGGACAGGGTGGGTCGTTGATACGCAGTATTTT. J is TRBJ2-3 and V is TRBV23-1; TRBD1 matches at 8 bases. TRBV23-1 is designated an ORF whose function remains uncertain. The CDR3 has 15 residues. V gave up 4 bases and J gave up 6 bases; unmatched junction bases: 9.

This clone turned up a few times. The chain links TRBV10-1 to TRBJ2-7, with TRBD1 matching 8 bases. The V and J ends lost 4 bases and 5 bases, in that order; junction bases with no gene match: 7. The length of the CDR3 is 14 residues. Looked up from germline, CDR1 is WNHNN and CDR2 is SYGVQD (reference sequence). The CDR3 bases are TGCGCCAGCAGTGGTGGACAGGGCTGGAACGAGCAGTACTTC. Protein: CASSGGQGWNEQYF.

This chain connects TRBV19 to TRBJ2-2, with D tentatively TRBD1 (5 bases). The CDR3 spans 16 residues. Germline V CDR1 and CDR2: LNHDA, SQIVND (reference sequence). V dropped 7 bases and J dropped 0 bases, with 15 bases sitting between them. CDR3 bases: TGTGCCAGTACCTCATTGGGGCTCGCGAACACCGGGGAGCTGTTTTTT. Translation: CASTSLGLANTGELFF. Using reference TRBV19 and TRBJ2-2 for the parts outside the CDR3, the full variable domain is DGGITQSPKYLFRKEGQNVTLSCEQNLNHDAMYWYRQDPGQGLRLIYYSQIVNDFQKGDIAEGYSVSREKKESFPLTVTSAQKNPTAFYLCASTSLGLANTGELFFGEGSRLTVL.

V and J are TRBV2 and TRBJ2-3; D unresolved. Germline CDR1 SNHLY, CDR2 FYNNEI. CDR3 length equals 12 residues. Trimming took 2 bases from V and 6 from J, leaving 6 bases between them. Written as DNA, the CDR3 is TGTGCCAGCAGTGAAACTGCGGATACGCAGTATTTT. It is translated as CASSETADTQYF.

This clone was seen once. This chain links TRBV18 with TRBJ2-1; 7 positions match TRBD2. Germline CDR1 KGHSH, CDR2 LQKENI. J lost 6 bases, V lost 3 bases, and 5 bases had no gene match. CDR3 length: 14 amino acids. Written as DNA, the CDR3 is TGTGCCAGCTCACCCCAACTAGCGCCCAATGAGCAGTTCTTC. Protein product: CASSPQLAPNEQFF. Together with reference TRBV18 and TRBJ2-1, the CDR3 gives the full variable domain: NAGVMQNPRHLVRRRGQEARLRCSPMKGHSHVYWYRQLPEEGLKFMVYLQKENIIDESGMPKERFSAEFPKEGPSILRIQQVVRGDSAAYFCASSPQLAPNEQFFGPGTRLTVL.

The chain carries TRBV7-9 and TRBJ2-2; D may be TRBD1 (5 bases). CDR1 and CDR2 (germline): SEHNR, FQNEAQ (reference sequence). V lost 4 bases, J lost 5 bases, and 14 bases lay in between. The CDR3 totals 15 residues. The CDR3 is CASSYIAGRTGELFF. Written as DNA, the CDR3 is TGTGCCAGCAGCTACATAGCAGGGCGGACCGGGGAGCTGTTTTTT. Complete variable domain (other parts from reference TRBV7-9 and TRBJ2-2): DTGVSQNPRHKITKRGQNVTFRCDPISEHNRLYWYRQTLGQGPEFLTYFQNEAQLEKSRLLSDRFSAERPKGSFSTLEIQRTEQGDSAMYLCASSYIAGRTGELFFGEGSRLTVL.

The chain employs TRBV7-9 and TRBJ1-1, with a weak D call TRBD1 (6 bases). CDR3 length: 15 amino acids. Germline CDR1 SEHNR, CDR2 FQNEAQ (reference sequence). V was clipped by 4 bases and J by 2 bases, with 14 bases between them. As DNA, the CDR3 is TGTGCCAGCAGCTCCAAGGGGGAGCTTAACACTGAAGCTTTCTTT. Amino acids: CASSSKGELNTEAFF.

The chain recombines TRBV18 with TRBJ1-1; no reliable D call. The CDR3 extends over 13 amino acids. V dropped 5 bases and J dropped 6 bases, with 13 bases sitting between them. Germline CDR1 reads KGHSH; CDR2 reads LQKENI. The DNA for the CDR3 is TGTGCCAGCTCATTCCGGGAAACCTCTGAAGCTTTCTTT. Its protein product is CASSFRETSEAFF.

The V call is TRBV6-1, the J call TRBJ2-7; TRBD1 is a possible D gene (5 bases). The V gene lost 0 bases and the J gene lost 1 base, with 19 bases spanning the gap. The CDR3 is made up of 18 amino acids. The germline V gene encodes CDR1 MNHNS and CDR2 SASEGT. The CDR3: CASSEAYPGPALSYEQYF. The CDR3 bases are TGTGCCAGCAGTGAAGCCTACCCAGGGCCAGCCCTATCCTACGAGCAGTACTTC.

The chain's CDR3 is CASSKLFYPRPSEQYF. The CDR3, as DNA: TGTGCCAGCAGCAAATTATTCTATCCTAGACCTTCCGAGCAGTACTTC. V and J are TRBV21-1 and TRBJ2-7; the table's D call of TRBD2 was not tested on the DNA. TRBV21-1 is marked as a pseudogene. The CDR3 runs to 16 residues.

The genes are TRBV6-6 and TRBJ1-1, with D maybe TRBD1 (5 bases). Trimming shortened V by 5 bases and J by 6 bases, and 19 bases separated the two germline ends. Germline CDR1 reads MNHNY; CDR2 reads SVGAGI (reference sequence). The CDR3 has 15 residues. The CDR3 DNA reads as TGTGCCAGCAGTCACAGCCCCCAGGGTATCGCTGAAGCTTTCTTT. Protein: CASSHSPQGIAEAFF.

The rearrangement links TRBV18 to TRBJ1-4; no clear D gene. The CDR3 covers 14 residues. V lost 6 bases to trimming and J lost 7 bases, with 15 bases between them. Germline-derived CDR1 and CDR2 are KGHSH and LQKENI. The CDR3 spells CASSRALAGEKLFF. CDR3 sequence (DNA): TGTGCCAGCTCCCGGGCCCTGGCGGGTGAAAAACTGTTTTTT.

The genes are TRBV15 and TRBJ1-3; the D is unclear. Germline V gene lookup returns CDR1 LNHNV and CDR2 YYDKDF (reference sequence). Trimming took 0 bases from V and 2 from J, leaving 11 bases between them. The CDR3 totals 16 residues. Written as DNA, the CDR3 is TGTGCCACCAGCAGAGACTTACAGAGTACTGGAAACACCATATATTTT. It specifies CATSRDLQSTGNTIYF.

The chain recombines TRBV6-5 with TRBJ1-2; 7 nucleotides line up with TRBD1. CDR3 length: 14 residues. V was pared by 6 bases and J by 1 base, with 5 bases of the junction left unmatched. Looked up from germline, CDR1 is MNHEY and CDR2 is SVGAGI. CDR3 sequence (DNA): TGTGCCAGCAGATCAGGGGGGATTAACTATGGCTACACCTTC. Protein: CASRSGGINYGYTF.

The chain joins TRBV28 to TRBJ1-3; 7 nucleotides match TRBD1. This CDR3 comprises 17 residues. J was trimmed by 3 bases and V by 7 bases; bases with no gene match: 15. Germline loops: CDR1 MDHEN, CDR2 SYDVKM. CDR3 amino acids: CASTLGTATFYGNTIYF. The DNA for the CDR3 is TGTGCCAGCACCCTTGGGACAGCAACCTTTTATGGAAACACCATATATTTT.

The chain recombines TRBV5-1 with TRBJ2-1; D gene ambiguous. The V gene's germline CDR1 is SGHRS and CDR2 YFSETQ. The V and J ends lost 3 bases and 6 bases respectively, with 19 bases between them. The CDR3 is 16 residues long. The CDR3 bases are TGCGCCAGCAGCTCCGCTCAGATTACCCACACCAATGAGCAGTTCTTC. Amino acids: CASSSAQITHTNEQFF. Full variable domain (outside the CDR3, taken from reference TRBV5-1 and TRBJ2-1): KAGVTQTPRYLIKTRGQQVTLSCSPISGHRSVSWYQQTPGQGLQFLFEYFSETQRNKGNFPGRFSGRQFSNSRSEMNVSTLELGDSALYLCASSSAQITHTNEQFFGPGTRLTVL.

The chain combines TRBV7-8 with TRBJ1-4; 7 bases agree with TRBD1. Germline CDR1 reads SGHVS; CDR2 reads FQNEAQ. V was clipped by 1 base and J by 8 bases; unmatched bases: 7. The CDR3 totals 15 residues. CDR3 DNA sequence: TGTGCCAGCAGCTTAGGGGTAGGGGGCCGGGAAAAACTGTTTTTT. Protein sequence: CASSLGVGGREKLFF.

The chain combines TRBV6-2 or TRBV6-3 with TRBJ2-4; 9 bases are shared with TRBD2. The CDR3 totals 14 residues. CDR1 MNHEY and CDR2 SVGEGT come from the germline V gene. With V trimmed by 4 bases and J by 9 bases, 7 bases remained unmatched. CDR3 sequence reads: CASSSLAGLGIQYF. For the CDR3, the DNA is TGTGCCAGCAGTTCCCTAGCGGGACTTGGCATTCAGTACTTC.

The V and J genes are TRBV5-4 and TRBJ2-5; D call uncertain. The CDR3 totals 13 residues. CDR1 is SGHNT, CDR2 YYREEE, per germline (reference sequence). V gave up 0 bases and J gave up 3 bases, with 6 bases separating them. DNA for the CDR3: TGTGCCAGCAGCTTGGGGCAGGAAGAGACCCAGTACTTC. Encoded protein: CASSLGQEETQYF.

The V and J genes are TRBV4-3 and TRBJ1-6, with D maybe TRBD1 (5 bases). Germline V lookup: CDR1 LGHNA, CDR2 YSLEER. CDR3 length: 16 residues. V gave up 0 bases and J gave up 2 bases, with 8 bases separating them. The DNA of the CDR3 is TGCGCCAGCAGCCAAGATTCGGGGGCCTATAATTCACCCCTCCACTTT. This sequence encodes CASSQDSGAYNSPLHF.

This clone has a handful of counts. The chain has TRBV27 and TRBJ2-1, with 11 bases that match TRBD2. V shed 5 bases, J shed 0 bases, and the junction held 6 bases outside the gene matches. The CDR3 is 17 amino acids. Germline values: CDR1 MNHEY, CDR2 SMNVEV (reference sequence). The CDR3 DNA reads TGTGCCAGCAGTCACGGACTAGCGGGTAGCTCCTACAATGAGCAGTTCTTC. It is translated as CASSHGLAGSSYNEQFF.

V gene TRBV19 combines with J gene TRBJ1-3; 7 nucleotides line up with TRBD1. The V gene end was trimmed by 2 bases and the J gene end by 3 bases; junction bases not matched to a gene: 7. CDR1 and CDR2 (germline): LNHDA, SQIVND (reference sequence). The CDR3 consists of 16 residues. The CDR3 DNA is TGTGCCAGTAGTATAAACCGGGACAGCCTTGGAAACACCATATATTTT. Protein sequence: CASSINRDSLGNTIYF.

This chain links TRBV5-5 with TRBJ2-1, with 8 bases lining up with TRBD2. The CDR3 runs to 14 residues. In germline, CDR1 is SGHKS, CDR2 YYEKEE (reference sequence). With V trimmed by 4 bases and J by 6 bases, 6 bases remained unmatched. The chain's CDR3 is CASSPTGTSNEQFF. DNA for the CDR3: TGTGCCAGCAGCCCAACCGGGACTAGCAATGAGCAGTTCTTC.

The chain carries TRBV30 and TRBJ1-1, with D possibly matching TRBD1 (5 bases). Per germline, CDR1 GTSNPN and CDR2 SVGIG (reference sequence). The V end was cut by 5 bases, the J end by 7 bases, with 20 bases between. CDR3 length: 14 amino acids. CDR3 DNA sequence: TGTGCCTGGGGGGCACGAGTCCGGGGGGGTGAAGCTTTCTTT. It encodes CAWGARVRGGEAFF.